Listed here are 25 T cell receptor beta chains from one sample, sequenced in a study of cytomegalovirus exposure and HLA in healthy donors (dated by TCRdb to about 2017). Libraries came from the immunoSEQ multiplex PCR assay. For the multiplex PCR, a mixture combining 60 forward primers for TCR Vbeta segments and 13 reverse primers for TCR Jbeta segments was used. The clones in this table, taken by TCRdb from immuneACCESS, are in-frame only. Not every clone is retained; where verified, under half of the shortfall comes from an unresolved V gene, and the cause of the rest is unknown. A total of 150,000 to 200,000 clones appear in this sample, 70% to 80% of them only once. The top ten hold more than 2% of the sample. Specimen: PBMCs. These TCRs come from a man aged 50-60 years in good health and CMV-seropositive.

This chain links TRBV5-5 with TRBJ2-5; 9 bases are shared with TRBD2. The CDR3 sequence is 15 residues long. Germline V gives CDR1 SGHKS, CDR2 YYEKEE (reference sequence). V lost 4 bases to trimming and J lost 11 bases; unmatched junction nucleotides: 15. CDR3 bases: TGTGCCAGCAGCGGGGGGGGACTAGCCCAAAGCGGTCAGTACTTC. It yields the protein CASSGGGLAQSGQYF.

The chain has TRBV27 and TRBJ2-7; 12 bases line up with TRBD2. The germline gives CDR1 MNHEY, CDR2 SMNVEV (reference sequence). The V and J ends lost 6 bases and 6 bases, in that order; junction bases with no gene match: 9. This CDR3 contains 15 residues. CDR3: CASSPSSGGAIEQYF. CDR3 nucleotide sequence: TGTGCCAGCAGCCCTTCTAGCGGGGGGGCCATCGAGCAGTACTTC.

V gene TRBV4-3 combines with J gene TRBJ1-1, with 9 bases lining up with TRBD1. J lost 4 bases, V lost 1 base, and 4 bases had no gene match. The CDR3 loop spans 15 amino acids. The V gene's germline CDR1 is LGHNA and CDR2 YSLEER. The CDR3 region is CASSQADRGATEAFF. The CDR3 DNA is TGCGCCAGCAGCCAAGCCGACAGGGGGGCCACTGAAGCTTTCTTT.

The chain is built from TRBV19 and TRBJ2-5; 11 bases are shared with TRBD1. The V segment lost 6 bases and the J segment 4 bases; nucleotides outside the gene matches: 13. Germline V gene sequence: CDR1 LNHDA, CDR2 SQIVND (reference sequence). The CDR3 has 17 amino acids. As DNA, the CDR3 is TGTGCCAGTAGCACAGACAACCGGGACAGGGGGATAGAGACCCAGTACTTC. Its translation is CASSTDNRDRGIETQYF.

This clone was seen a handful of times. This chain links TRBV7-8 with TRBJ2-1; D is possibly TRBD1 (5 bases). CDR1 SGHVS and CDR2 FQNEAQ come from the germline V gene. The CDR3 loop spans 15 amino acids. V was pared by 5 bases and J by 3 bases, with 14 bases between. CDR3 sequence (DNA): TGTGCCAGCAGCAGTGACAGAGCCAACTACAATGAGCAGTTCTTC. Its translation: CASSSDRANYNEQFF.

The chain is built from TRBV4-2 and TRBJ1-6, with D possibly being TRBD1 (5 bases). Germline CDR1 is LGHNA and CDR2 is YNFKEQ. Trimming took off 1 base at V and 2 bases at J, with 12 bases between the two ends. There are 17 residues in the CDR3. The CDR3 spells CASSQGGVITYNSPLHF. The CDR3 DNA is TGTGCCAGCAGCCAAGGGGGGGTGATCACCTATAATTCACCCCTCCACTTT.

This chain joins TRBV4-2 and TRBJ2-7, with 8 bases fitting TRBD1. V shed 3 bases and J 4 bases; nucleotides not matched to a gene: 8. In germline, CDR1 is LGHNA, CDR2 YNFKEQ. The CDR3 sequence is 15 residues long. The CDR3 is CASSQAGGAWYEQYF. DNA for the CDR3: TGTGCCAGCAGCCAGGCAGGGGGCGCTTGGTACGAGCAGTACTTC.

This clone is classed as medium-sized (0.01 to 0.1%). The chain employs TRBV4-3 and TRBJ1-1; maybe TRBD1 (5 bases). Per germline, CDR1 LGHNA and CDR2 YSLEER. This CDR3 contains 14 residues. V was shortened by 0 bases and J by 4 bases, with 9 bases between the two germline ends. CDR3 loop: CASSQDRGSTEAFF. The CDR3 DNA reads TGCGCCAGCAGCCAAGATCGGGGGAGCACTGAAGCTTTCTTT.

This chain uses TRBV27 with TRBJ1-3, with no clear D. This CDR3 region has 17 residues. The V end was cut by 5 bases, the J end by 0 bases, with 17 bases between. CDR1 and CDR2 (germline): MNHEY, SMNVEV (reference sequence). The CDR3 nucleotides read TGTGCCAGCAGTCCCGATCCCGGGGTCCACTCTGGAAACACCATATATTTT. Residues: CASSPDPGVHSGNTIYF.

The V call is TRBV5-4, the J call TRBJ1-2; 8 bases line up with TRBD1. V shed 0 bases, J shed 5 bases, and the junction held 3 bases outside the gene matches. The CDR3 length is 14 residues. From germline, CDR1 is SGHNT and CDR2 YYREEE (reference sequence). CDR3 region: CASSLAGTGYGYTF. The CDR3 nucleotides are TGTGCCAGCAGCTTGGCCGGGACAGGATATGGCTACACCTTC.

The chain is built from TRBV10-3 and TRBJ2-5; 8 bases are a match to TRBD2. The CDR3 has 17 residues. Germline V lookup: CDR1 ENHRY, CDR2 SYGVKD. Trimming removed 2 bases from V and 4 bases from J; junction bases left unmatched: 12. The CDR3 protein is CAISERRDGRAGETQYF. CDR3 in DNA: TGTGCCATCAGTGAGCGCCGGGACGGGAGGGCAGGAGAGACCCAGTACTTC.

The V gene is TRBV7-2, the J gene TRBJ1-5, with unresolved D. The CDR3 covers 15 residues. The germline V and J ends were trimmed by 4 bases and 1 base, with 11 bases remaining between them. Germline CDR1 is SGHTA and CDR2 is FQGNSA. CDR3 sequence: CASSSTWRSNQPQHF. The CDR3 DNA sequence: TGTGCCAGCAGCTCTACCTGGAGGAGCAATCAGCCCCAGCATTTT.

The rearrangement links TRBV19 to TRBJ1-2, with a weak D call TRBD1 (5 bases). Trimming removed 1 base from V and 4 bases from J, with 16 bases in between. The CDR3 consists of 16 residues. Germline values: CDR1 LNHDA, CDR2 SQIVND (reference sequence). The CDR3 loop reads CASSIARGLPLYGYTF. The CDR3 nucleotides read TGTGCCAGTAGTATAGCCCGGGGACTTCCTCTCTATGGCTACACCTTC.

J is TRBJ2-1 and V is TRBV10-3, with D maybe TRBD2 (6 bases). CDR1 is ENHRY and CDR2 is SYGVKD in the germline V gene. The ends were cut back, 10 bases at V and 7 bases at J, with 17 bases in the middle. The CDR3 sequence is 13 residues long. The CDR3 nucleotides read TGTGCCACCCGTGGCGCGGGAAGTAATGAGCAGTTCTTC. Protein sequence: CATRGAGSNEQFF.

The chain has TRBV7-2 and TRBJ1-5; no definite D call. The CDR3 has 15 amino acids. Germline V CDR1 and CDR2: SGHTA, FQGNSA. The V and J ends lost 4 bases and 0 bases respectively, with 10 bases between them. The CDR3 nucleotides are TGTGCCAGCAGCTCCACAGTCATTAGCAATCAGCCCCAGCATTTT. Protein: CASSSTVISNQPQHF. Variable domain in full (rest from reference TRBV7-2 and TRBJ1-5): GAGVSQSPSNKVTEKGKDVELRCDPISGHTALYWYRQSLGQGLEFLIYFQGNSAPDKSGLPSDRFSAERTGGSVSTLTIQRTQQEDSAVYLCASSSTVISNQPQHFGDGTRLSIL.

The chain is built from TRBV2 and TRBJ2-5, with a weak D call TRBD2 (6 bases). CDR3 length: 15 amino acids. V shed 11 bases and J shed 5 bases, with 24 bases lying between them. Germline loops: CDR1 SNHLY, CDR2 FYNNEI. The CDR3 region is CACHLLPGRGETQYF. In DNA form, the CDR3 reads TGTGCCTGCCACCTTTTACCGGGTCGGGGGGAGACCCAGTACTTC.

The chain uses TRBV28 and TRBJ1-2; 8 positions agree with TRBD1. The CDR3 runs 14 residues. The germline V gene encodes CDR1 MDHEN and CDR2 SYDVKM. The trim removed 4 bases at V and 5 bases at J, leaving 6 bases unmatched. The CDR3 DNA reads TGTGCCAGCAGTTCCATGACAGGGGTTTATGGCTACACCTTC. Amino acid sequence: CASSSMTGVYGYTF.

The chain couples TRBV6-5 to TRBJ1-5; D gene unclear. This CDR3 has 14 amino acids. Trimming took off 3 bases at V and 7 bases at J, with 13 bases between the two ends. The germline V gene encodes CDR1 MNHEY and CDR2 SVGAGI. CDR3 bases: TGTGCCAGCAGTTATGCGAGGTCACACCAGCCCCAGCATTTT. It codes for CASSYARSHQPQHF.

V gene TRBV6-6 combines with J gene TRBJ1-1; D is undetermined. Germline V gene sequence: CDR1 MNHNY, CDR2 SVGAGI (reference sequence). Trimming pared 4 bases from V and 1 base from J, leaving 7 bases between. The CDR3 spans 13 residues. This CDR3 is CASSLLENTEAFF. Written as DNA, the CDR3 is TGTGCCAGCAGTTTATTAGAGAACACTGAAGCTTTCTTT.

The chain has TRBV7-9 and TRBJ2-5; D may be TRBD1 (6 bases). Germline values: CDR1 SEHNR, CDR2 FQNEAQ (reference sequence). The ends were cut back, 4 bases at V and 5 bases at J, with 20 bases in the middle. CDR3 length equals 16 residues. CDR3 in DNA: TGTGCCAGCAGCTCACGGGACCGGGACATCTCTGAGACCCAGTACTTC. Amino acids: CASSSRDRDISETQYF.

The chain couples TRBV7-8 to TRBJ1-4; possibly TRBD1 for D (5 bases). This CDR3 is 19 amino acids long. Per the germline V gene, CDR1 is SGHVS and CDR2 is FQNEAQ. Trimming shortened V by 2 bases and J by 3 bases, and 22 bases separated the two germline ends. CDR3 sequence reads: CASSLRGLRGFKANEKLFF. In DNA, the CDR3 is TGTGCCAGCAGCTTACGGGGGTTAAGGGGATTCAAGGCTAATGAAAAACTGTTTTTT.

The chain couples TRBV7-8 to TRBJ2-2; 12 bases are a match to TRBD2. Germline-derived CDR1 and CDR2 are SGHVS and FQNEAQ. This CDR3 spans 16 amino acids. V shed 6 bases and J 7 bases; nucleotides not matched to a gene: 9. CDR3 protein: CASRRSSGGVGGELFF. The CDR3 DNA reads as TGTGCCAGCAGGAGATCTAGCGGGGGGGTTGGCGGGGAGCTGTTTTTT.

The genes are TRBV30 and TRBJ2-2; 8 positions match TRBD1. Germline CDR1 and CDR2: GTSNPN and SVGIG (reference sequence). CDR3 size: 15 residues. V shed 3 bases and J 8 bases; nucleotides not matched to a gene: 11. The CDR3, as DNA: TGTGCCTGGAGACCCCGGACAGGGTGGCTGGGGGAGCTGTTTTTT. It encodes CAWRPRTGWLGELFF.

This clone was detected once. The chain links TRBV29-1 to TRBJ1-2, with 7 positions matching TRBD1. The V and J ends lost 4 bases and 4 bases, in that order; junction bases with no gene match: 6. Germline V gives CDR1 SQVTM, CDR2 ANQGSEA. The CDR3 consists of 13 residues. CDR3 DNA: TGCAGCGTTGGGAAGGACAGGTCCTATGGCTACACCTTC. Translated: CSVGKDRSYGYTF.

The CDR3 region is CASSWSGVNTEAFF. CDR3 sequence (DNA): TGCGCCAGCAGCTGGTCCGGGGTGAACACTGAAGCTTTCTTT. The genes are TRBV5-1 and TRBJ1-1, with D uncertain. Germline loops: CDR1 SGHRS, CDR2 YFSETQ. Trimming pared 3 bases from V and 0 bases from J, leaving 9 bases between. This CDR3 is 14 amino acids long. The full variable domain, in which reference TRBV5-1 and TRBJ1-1 provide the parts outside the CDR3, is KAGVTQTPRYLIKTRGQQVTLSCSPISGHRSVSWYQQTPGQGLQFLFEYFSETQRNKGNFPGRFSGRQFSNSRSEMNVSTLELGDSALYLCASSWSGVNTEAFFGQGTRLTVV.